The sequence of this TCR beta chain was determined in a study of identifying expanded T cells in peripheral blood. General study findings and limits: Differentially abundant clones: roughly 1.2 between replicates, 15 to 17 at approximately 13 days, more than 18 at four. Clone count variance between roughly 2-week samples rose with total template count.

A note on this clone: What it binds is not known.

Some clones are missing from TCRdb's copy, which holds only in-frame ones; the method was immunoSEQ multiplex PCR. The table lists under 90,000 clones, roughly 90% of them singletons, with 2.8% in the top ten. Collection occurred without any documented infections or immune events in donors. The CDR3 contains 14 residues. V was shortened by 5 bases and J by 3 bases, with 14 bases between the two germline ends. The germline V gene has CDR1 SEHNR and CDR2 FQNEAQ (reference sequence). The specimen sequenced was blood. This clonotype was sampled from a person aged 18-69 years in good health. The J gene is TRBJ2-7, the V gene TRBV7-9; D gene unclear. CDR3 sequence (DNA): TGTGCCAGCAGCCCCAGGCTGGGAAGCTACGAGCAGTACTTC. It translates to CASSPRLGSYEQYF. The complete variable domain, with remaining parts taken from reference TRBV7-9 and TRBJ2-7, reads DTGVSQNPRHKITKRGQNVTFRCDPISEHNRLYWYRQTLGQGPEFLTYFQNEAQLEKSRLLSDRFSAERPKGSFSTLEIQRTEQGDSAMYLCASSPRLGSYEQYFGPGTRLTVT.